Following are 21 T cell receptor beta chains from one sample sequenced in a study of cytomegalovirus exposure and HLA in healthy donors. 60 Vbeta and 13 Jbeta primers were used in PCR. Repertoires were generated with immunoSEQ multiplex PCR, while TCRdb's copy carries only in-frame clones and drops some. The sample lists around 230,000 clones; about 80% were seen once. The specimen sequenced was PBMCs. These TCRs come from a man between 40 and 49 years old in good health and CMV-seropositive.

The rearrangement joins TRBV4-1 to TRBJ2-2; tentative D call: TRBD2 (5 bases). CDR3 length: 15 residues. V was clipped by 2 bases and J by 2 bases, with 9 bases between them. Germline V gene sequence: CDR1 MGHRA, CDR2 YSYEKL. In DNA, the CDR3 is TGCGCCAGCAGCCAACCTCCGGGAAACACCGGGGAGCTGTTTTTT. Amino acid sequence: CASSQPPGNTGELFF.

The chain has TRBV5-6 and TRBJ2-5; TRBD2 aligns across 9 bases. The length of the CDR3 is 14 residues. The germline gives CDR1 SGHDT, CDR2 YYEEEE. Losses at the gene ends were 4 bases for V and 5 bases for J; bases not matched to a gene: 6. CDR3 protein: CASSRSGSRETQYF. The CDR3 nucleotides read TGTGCCAGCAGCCGTAGCGGGAGTAGGGAGACCCAGTACTTC.

The J gene is TRBJ2-7, the V gene TRBV11-2, with 7 nucleotides matching TRBD2. Germline V gene lookup returns CDR1 SGHAT and CDR2 FQNNGV. The V segment lost 1 base and the J segment 4 bases; nucleotides outside the gene matches: 1. This CDR3 region has 13 residues. CDR3 region: CASSLVGGYEQYF. In nucleotides, the CDR3 is TGTGCCAGCAGCTTAGTGGGGGGGTACGAGCAGTACTTC.

The chain is built from TRBV11-2 and TRBJ2-3; 9 bases match TRBD2. The trim removed 2 bases at V and 4 bases at J, leaving 10 bases unmatched. The germline V gene has CDR1 SGHAT and CDR2 FQNNGV. The CDR3 length is 17 residues. Here the CDR3 reads CASSLRWREGIADTQYF. The CDR3 DNA sequence: TGTGCCAGCAGCTTAAGATGGCGGGAGGGGATCGCAGATACGCAGTATTTT.

The V gene is TRBV9, the J gene TRBJ2-3; 10 nucleotides align to TRBD2. This CDR3 is built from 18 residues. The V segment lost 0 bases and the J segment 4 bases; nucleotides outside the gene matches: 11. Germline assignment: CDR1 SGDLS and CDR2 YYNGEE. The CDR3 nucleotides are TGTGCCAGCAGCGTAGCTCTAGGGGCTAGCGGGAGTGCAGATACGCAGTATTTT. It encodes CASSVALGASGSADTQYF. Using reference TRBV9 and TRBJ2-3 for the parts outside the CDR3, the full variable domain is DSGVTQTPKHLITATGQRVTLRCSPRSGDLSVYWYQQSLDQGLQFLIQYYNGEERAKGNILERFSAQQFPDLHSELNLSSLELGDSALYFCASSVALGASGSADTQYFGPGTRLTVL.

The rearrangement joins TRBV11-2 to TRBJ2-5, with 8 bases aligning to TRBD1. Per the germline V gene, CDR1 is SGHAT and CDR2 is FQNNGV. The length of the CDR3 is 14 residues. J was trimmed by 4 bases and V by 1 base; bases with no gene match: 2. The CDR3 reads CASSLVRGRETQYF. In nucleotides, the CDR3 is TGTGCCAGCAGCTTAGTCAGGGGGCGAGAGACCCAGTACTTC.

The sample holds one count of this clone. The rearrangement joins TRBV7-8 to TRBJ2-1, with 10 bases lining up with TRBD2. Germline CDR1 is SGHVS and CDR2 is FQNEAQ. V gave up 1 base and J gave up 8 bases; unmatched junction bases: 5. There are 15 residues in the CDR3. CDR3 sequence reads: CASSLDASGSDEQFF. The CDR3 coding sequence is TGTGCCAGCAGCTTAGACGCTAGCGGGAGTGATGAGCAGTTCTTC.

The chain couples TRBV21-1 to TRBJ2-7; the table gives TRBD2 as D, unverified against the DNA. TRBV21-1 corresponds to a pseudogene. The CDR3 loop spans 13 amino acids. CDR3: CATRKVRNYEQYV. As DNA, the CDR3 is TGTGCCACCAGGAAAGTGCGAAACTACGAGCAGTACGTC.

The rearrangement links TRBV2 to TRBJ2-7; 10 bases are a match to TRBD2. V lost 6 bases, J lost 6 bases, and 17 bases stayed unmatched. Germline assignment: CDR1 SNHLY and CDR2 FYNNEI. The length of the CDR3 is 17 residues. CDR3 loop: CASRGLAGVGPLCEQYF. In nucleotides, the CDR3 is TGTGCCAGCAGGGGTCTAGCGGGAGTCGGGCCCCTTTGCGAGCAGTACTTC.

This clone was counted only a few times. J is TRBJ1-5 and V is TRBV4-2, with D maybe TRBD1 (6 bases). V was shortened by 4 bases and J by 0 bases, with 16 bases between the two germline ends. CDR3 length equals 17 residues. Germline CDR1 and CDR2: LGHNA and YNFKEQ. CDR3 coding DNA: TGTGCCAGCAGCCGAGAGGACAGACAAAATAGCAATCAGCCCCAGCATTTT. It encodes CASSREDRQNSNQPQHF.

This CDR3 is CSVAHNEKLFF. CDR3 nucleotide sequence: TGCAGTGTAGCGCATAATGAAAAACTGTTTTTT. The V call is TRBV20-1, the J call TRBJ1-4; D is unresolved. Trimming removed 7 bases at V and 4 bases at J, with 7 bases between. The germline CDR1 and CDR2 sequences are DFQATT and SNEGSKA (reference sequence). This CDR3 spans 11 amino acids.

This rearrangement joins TRBV7-6 to TRBJ2-7; TRBD2 matches at 10 bases. The V gene end was trimmed by 5 bases and the J gene end by 2 bases; junction bases not matched to a gene: 6. Germline CDR1 SGHVS, CDR2 FNYEAQ. This CDR3 has 15 amino acids. DNA for the CDR3: TGTGCCAGCAGCAACCGGACTAGCGGTACCTACGAGCAGTACTTC. Translated: CASSNRTSGTYEQYF.

This rearrangement joins TRBV9 to TRBJ2-7; D uncertain. The CDR3 length is 11 residues. CDR1 and CDR2 (germline): SGDLS, YYNGEE. V lost 3 bases, J lost 4 bases, and 5 bases lay in between. CDR3 in DNA: TGTGCCAGCAGCGCCCTATACGAGCAGTACTTC. The encoded protein is CASSALYEQYF.

This chain links TRBV7-9 with TRBJ2-1, with unresolved D. This CDR3 has 12 residues. Germline V gives CDR1 SEHNR, CDR2 FQNEAQ (reference sequence). V was shortened by 0 bases and J by 8 bases, with 5 bases between the two germline ends. CDR3: CASSLAGYEQFF. The CDR3 DNA is TGTGCCAGCAGCTTAGCGGGCTATGAGCAGTTCTTC.

The J gene is TRBJ2-2, the V gene TRBV12-2; the DNA was not used to check the table's D call, TRBD2. TRBV12-2 counts as a pseudogene. The length of the CDR3 is 17 residues. This CDR3 reads CASRLASVREPIGELFF. The CDR3 DNA follows: TGTGCAAGTCGCTTAGCTTCGGTGCGAGAACCGATCGGGGAGCTGTTTTTT.

The chain combines TRBV27 with TRBJ2-1; the match to TRBD2 covers 10 bases. V was clipped by 7 bases and J by 7 bases; unmatched bases: 13. The germline gives CDR1 MNHEY, CDR2 SMNVEV (reference sequence). The CDR3 has 16 amino acids. The CDR3 DNA follows: TGTGCCAGCACCACACCAAGCGGGAGGGTTGGAAATGAGCAGTTCTTC. Translating it yields CASTTPSGRVGNEQFF.

The chain joins TRBV4-1 to TRBJ1-2; tentative D call: TRBD1 (5 bases). CDR1 and CDR2 (germline): MGHRA, YSYEKL. Deletions cut 0 bases from V and 2 bases from J, with 10 bases between. The CDR3 is made up of 15 amino acids. The CDR3 region has the DNA TGCGCCAGCAGCCAAGAAGCAGGGCTAAACTATGGCTACACCTTC. Its translation is CASSQEAGLNYGYTF.

The chain has TRBV11-1 and TRBJ2-5; D uncertain. There are 14 residues in the CDR3. The V gene's germline CDR1 is SGHAT and CDR2 FQDESV (reference sequence). The V end lost 0 bases, the J end lost 5 bases, and 10 bases lay between the germline ends. The CDR3 loop reads CASSLADLRETQYF. In DNA form, the CDR3 reads TGTGCCAGCAGCTTAGCCGACTTGAGGGAGACCCAGTACTTC. The full variable domain, its missing parts supplied by reference TRBV11-1 and TRBJ2-5, is EAEVAQSPRYKITEKSQAVAFWCDPISGHATLYWYRQILGQGPELLVQFQDESVVDDSQLPKDRFSAERLKGVDSTLKIQPAELGDSAMYLCASSLADLRETQYFGPGTRLLVL.

The chain couples TRBV9 to TRBJ2-1, with 10 nucleotides matching TRBD2. Germline V CDR1 and CDR2: SGDLS, YYNGEE. Unmatched junction bases numbered 7, after V lost 3 bases and J lost 10 bases. The CDR3 sequence is 14 residues long. CDR3 amino acids: CASSETELAGEQFF. CDR3 nucleotide sequence: TGTGCCAGCAGCGAGACCGAACTAGCGGGGGAGCAGTTCTTC.

The chain carries TRBV13 and TRBJ2-5, with 14 bases matching TRBD2. There are 17 residues in the CDR3. Trimming took 3 bases from V and 2 from J; bases not matched to a gene: 5. From germline, CDR1 is PRHDT and CDR2 FYEKMQ (reference sequence). CDR3 sequence: CASSFRGTSGSQETQYF. The CDR3 nucleotides are TGTGCCAGCAGCTTTAGGGGGACTAGCGGGAGTCAAGAGACCCAGTACTTC.

This CDR3 reads CASSVVRSTGGELFF. The CDR3 DNA sequence: TGTGCCAGCAGTGTAGTACGTTCTACAGGCGGGGAGCTGTTTTTT. The chain combines TRBV2 with TRBJ2-2, with D possibly matching TRBD1 (5 bases). V was shortened by 4 bases and J by 7 bases, with 16 bases between the two germline ends. The CDR3 is 15 residues long. Germline CDR1 is SNHLY and CDR2 is FYNNEI.